A selection of T cell receptor beta chains follows, all from one sample in a study of cytomegalovirus exposure and HLA in healthy donors. Only in-frame clones appear in the TCRdb table, and some are missing; sequencing was by immunoSEQ multiplex PCR. The sample has nearly 200,000 clones, approximately 83% seen once; the top ten hold roughly 0.098%. Sequencing was done on a sample of PBMCs. The source of these receptors is a boy aged 2 to 10 in good health and CMV-seronegative. Each CDR3 is given with its conserved first and last residue. The D gene is left open where the match is weak.

TRBV4-3	.	TRBJ2-3	CASSQETRKLDTQYF
TRBV5-6	.	TRBJ1-3	CASSLYAASYSGNTIYF
TRBV4-1	.	TRBJ1-3	CASREQGSGNTIYF
TRBV4-1	.	TRBJ1-2	CASSQIGVDYGYTF
TRBV19	TRBD1	TRBJ1-4	CASRTGTVNEKLFF
TRBV5-1	TRBD1	TRBJ1-1	CASSRDSKAAFF
TRBV10-3	TRBD1	TRBJ1-1	CAISPGQKNTEAFF
TRBV5-1	TRBD2	TRBJ2-3	CASSVGTSGYTDTQYF
TRBV5-8	TRBD1	TRBJ2-3	CASSPATGALVADTQYF
TRBV7-9	.	TRBJ1-2	CASSREGYGYTF
TRBV5-6	TRBD1	TRBJ1-2	CASSRQGLNYGYTF
TRBV4-3	.	TRBJ2-1	CASSQDTEGYNEQFF
TRBV23-1	TRBD1	TRBJ2-5	CATRTTRDRGQETQYF
TRBV7-2	TRBD1	TRBJ1-5	CASSSGQGRWGQPQHF
TRBV9	.	TRBJ1-1	CASSVGGSDLGTEAFF
TRBV7-8	TRBD2	TRBJ2-3	CASSIGLASTDTQYF
TRBV7-9	.	TRBJ2-7	CASSLRGSGEQYF
TRBV18	.	TRBJ2-5	CASSPSSQETQYF
TRBV27	.	TRBJ2-1	CASSLSDRPNEQFF
TRBV7-8	TRBD1	TRBJ2-5	CASSLRSGTVTQETQYF
TRBV11-2	TRBD2	TRBJ2-7	CASSFNNVAGRDEQYF
TRBV6-1	.	TRBJ2-7	CASSFLAIHEQYF
TRBV6-6	.	TRBJ2-3	CASSPGEDTQYF
TRBV25-1	.	TRBJ1-2	CAAKDTYYGYTF
TRBV11-3	TRBD2	TRBJ2-1	CASSQSRGDDNEQFF
TRBV5-4	.	TRBJ2-5	CASSLAGDLQETQYF
TRBV10-3	TRBD1	TRBJ1-2	CATRTGEKDGYTF
TRBV11-1	.	TRBJ1-1	CATRSQENTEAFF
TRBV11-2	TRBD2	TRBJ2-6	CASSHLAGGPYGANVLTF
TRBV27	.	TRBJ2-7	CASSFGEDYEQYF
TRBV9	.	TRBJ2-2	CASSVAKRGGPHGELFF
TRBV11-2	.	TRBJ2-5	CASSSVRQETQYF
TRBV18	.	TRBJ2-7	CASHTGTLYEQYF
TRBV4-1	TRBD1	TRBJ1-5	CASSARGRKTQPQHF
TRBV29-1	TRBD1	TRBJ1-1	CSVGQLLRGNTEAFF
TRBV27	TRBD1	TRBJ1-6	CASSLLAGGIDSPLHF
TRBV15	TRBD1	TRBJ1-1	CATSRGQGTEAFF